A selection of T cell receptor beta chains follows, all from one sample in a study of T cell responses to AZD1222 COVID-19 vaccine. Here immunoSEQ multiplex PCR was the method, and the copy in TCRdb shows in-frame clones only, minus some. The sample holds approximately 76,000 clones, approximately 90% seen once. The specimen was peripheral blood, collected on day 0 of MenACWY control vaccination. All receptors derive from an adult in good health. Each CDR3 is given with its conserved first and last residue. Fields, in order: clone size, V gene, D gene, J gene, CDR3 protein, CDR3 DNA. The D gene is left open where the match is weak. A row's size may be missing; if present it is once, few, many or a size class.

NA,TRBV5-4,TRBD2,TRBJ2-5,CASTHLAAEETQYF,TGTGCCAGCACCCATCTAGCGGCCGAAGAGACCCAGTACTTC
NA,TRBV6-5,NA,TRBJ2-5,CASRAQGEYETQYF,TGTGCCAGCAGAGCACAGGGAGAGTACGAGACCCAGTACTTC
NA,TRBV14,NA,TRBJ2-1,CASSPPAGKGNEQFF,TGTGCCAGCAGCCCACCCGCAGGGAAAGGCAATGAGCAGTTCTTC
NA,TRBV7-7,TRBD1,TRBJ2-7,CASSLAPGQGNSYEQYF,TGTGCTAGCAGCTTAGCCCCGGGACAGGGTAACTCTTACGAGCAGTACTTC
few,TRBV6-4,NA,TRBJ2-2,CASSVQANTGELFF,TGTGCCAGCAGTGTACAGGCGAACACCGGGGAGCTGTTTTTT
NA,TRBV2,NA,TRBJ1-2,CASSEVGSRGGYTF,TGTGCCAGCAGTGAAGTGGGGAGTAGGGGTGGCTACACCTTC
NA,TRBV27,NA,TRBJ1-2,CASGGGESEYGYTF,TGTGCCAGCGGGGGAGGGGAATCGGAATATGGCTACACCTTC
NA,TRBV7-2,NA,TRBJ2-3,CASSLEGSSTDTQYF,TGTGCCAGCAGCTTAGAAGGCTCTAGCACAGATACGCAGTATTTT
NA,TRBV19,TRBD1,TRBJ1-4,CASSTRDSFEKLFF,TGTGCCAGTAGTACCCGGGACAGCTTTGAAAAACTGTTTTTT
NA,TRBV7-9,NA,TRBJ1-5,CASSLGPQPQHF,TGTGCCAGCAGCTTAGGACCCCAGCCCCAGCATTTT
NA,TRBV28,TRBD1,TRBJ1-2,CASSFRTGGNYGYTF,TGTGCCAGCAGTTTTAGGACAGGGGGTAACTATGGCTACACCTTC
NA,TRBV5-1,NA,TRBJ1-6,CASSLTRRGPFSPLHF,TGCGCCAGCAGCTTGACCCGTAGAGGGCCGTTTTCACCCCTCCACTTT
NA,TRBV6-5,TRBD1,TRBJ2-1,CASNRGTQFDEQFF,TGTGCCAGCAACAGGGGTACCCAATTTGATGAGCAGTTCTTC
NA,TRBV2,NA,TRBJ1-3,CASSIPQSGNTIYF,TGTGCCAGCAGTATTCCGCAGTCTGGAAACACCATATATTTT
NA,TRBV12-3/TRBV12-4,NA,TRBJ1-5,CASSLGGPQHF,TGTGCCAGCAGTTTGGGGGGGCCCCAGCATTTT
NA,TRBV5-4,NA,TRBJ1-1,CASSLERQYTEAFF,TGTGCCAGCAGCTTGGAAAGGCAGTACACTGAAGCTTTCTTT
NA,TRBV6-5,NA,TRBJ2-6,CASRLMVGANVLTF,TGTGCCAGCAGATTGATGGTCGGGGCCAACGTCCTGACTTTC
NA,TRBV6-5,NA,TRBJ2-3,CASSPGVVTDTQYF,TGTGCCAGCAGTCCCGGGGTAGTCACAGATACGCAGTATTTT
NA,TRBV28,NA,TRBJ2-6,CASTSSRSGANVLTF,TGTGCCAGCACCTCCTCACGGTCTGGGGCCAACGTCCTGACTTTC
NA,TRBV6-6,TRBD1,TRBJ2-7,CASQQGLDEQYF,TGTGCCAGCCAACAGGGGCTAGACGAGCAGTACTTC
NA,TRBV5-1,TRBD2,TRBJ2-1,CASSLTSGRYNEQFF,TGCGCCAGCAGCTTGACTAGCGGGAGGTACAATGAGCAGTTCTTC
NA,TRBV12-2,NA,TRBJ2-2,CASRLGRAGAGELFF,TGTGCAAGTCGCTTAGGGCGGGCCGGTGCAGGGGAGCTGTTTTTT
NA,TRBV30,NA,TRBJ1-6,CAWSQQQGPPLHF,TGTGCCTGGAGCCAGCAACAGGGTCCACCCCTCCACTTT
NA,TRBV10-2,NA,TRBJ2-1,CASTGGGGNEQFF,TGCGCCAGCACCGGAGGGGGAGGCAATGAGCAGTTCTTC
NA,TRBV11-2,NA,TRBJ1-1,CASSPRTSGTRLNEAFF,TGTGCCAGCAGCCCACGTACCTCCGGGACAAGGTTGAATGAAGCTTTCTTT
once,TRBV15,NA,TRBJ1-2,CATSRDNGRPKEGYTF,TGTGCCACCAGCAGAGATAACGGCCGGCCGAAGGAGGGCTACACCTTC
NA,TRBV7-9,NA,TRBJ2-1,CASRDGNEQFF,TGTGCCAGCAGGGACGGCAATGAGCAGTTCTTC
NA,TRBV24-1,NA,TRBJ2-3,CATSDPVRDTQYF,TGTGCCACCAGTGATCCTGTCAGGGATACGCAGTATTTT
NA,TRBV5-1,TRBD1,TRBJ1-4,CASSSQGAGNEKLFF,TGCGCCAGCAGCTCTCAGGGGGCGGGAAATGAAAAACTGTTTTTT
NA,TRBV27,TRBD2,TRBJ2-7,CASNPGTSPTYEQYF,TGTGCCAGCAATCCCGGGACTAGTCCGACCTACGAGCAGTACTTC
NA,TRBV3-1/TRBV3-2,TRBD2,TRBJ2-1,CASSQSPGLVYNEQFF,TGTGCCAGCAGCCAATCCCCGGGACTAGTATACAATGAGCAGTTCTTC
NA,TRBV29-1,TRBD1,TRBJ2-5,CSAQTGLEETQYF,TGCAGCGCCCAGACAGGGTTGGAAGAGACCCAGTACTTC
NA,TRBV4-1,NA,TRBJ1-5,CASSPFDGISRPDQPQHF,TGCGCCAGCAGCCCCTTCGACGGAATATCCAGACCCGATCAGCCCCAGCATTTT
NA,TRBV28,NA,TRBJ1-1,CASSFEQLNTEAFF,TGTGCCAGCAGTTTTGAACAGCTTAACACTGAAGCTTTCTTT
NA,TRBV30,TRBD1,TRBJ2-7,CAWSEGQVIFEQYF,TGTGCCTGGAGTGAAGGACAGGTAATTTTCGAGCAGTACTTC
NA,TRBV7-9,NA,TRBJ1-2,CASSPGGTVFSGGYTF,TGTGCCAGCAGCCCTGGGGGAACAGTTTTTTCAGGGGGCTACACCTTC
NA,TRBV18,NA,TRBJ1-5,CASSPGTTNQPQHF,TGTGCCAGCTCACCAGGGACAACTAATCAGCCCCAGCATTTT